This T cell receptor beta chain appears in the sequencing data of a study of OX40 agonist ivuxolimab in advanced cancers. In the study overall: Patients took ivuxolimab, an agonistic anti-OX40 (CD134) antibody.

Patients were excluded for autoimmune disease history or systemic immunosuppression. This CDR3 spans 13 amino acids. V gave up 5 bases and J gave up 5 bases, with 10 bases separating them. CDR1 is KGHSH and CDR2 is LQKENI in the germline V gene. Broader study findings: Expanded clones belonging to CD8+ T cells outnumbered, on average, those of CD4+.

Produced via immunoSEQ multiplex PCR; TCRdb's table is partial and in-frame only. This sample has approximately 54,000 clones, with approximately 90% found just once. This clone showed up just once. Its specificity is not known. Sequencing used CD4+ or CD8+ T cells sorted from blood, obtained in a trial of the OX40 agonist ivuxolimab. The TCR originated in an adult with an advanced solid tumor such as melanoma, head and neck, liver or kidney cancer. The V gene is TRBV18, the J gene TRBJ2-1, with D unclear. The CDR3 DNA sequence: TGTGCCAGCTCAGCCCCCGAGGACAATGAGCAGTTCTTC. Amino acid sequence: CASSAPEDNEQFF.